The 24 T cell receptor beta chains below all came from one sample that was sequenced in a study of cytomegalovirus exposure and HLA in healthy donors. Here immunoSEQ multiplex PCR was the method, and the copy in TCRdb shows in-frame clones only, minus some. The table records 76,000 or so clones, roughly 94% of them present only once. Sequenced input: PBMCs. The receptors shown here come from a woman between 18 and 30 years old in good health and CMV-seronegative.

This clone was detected once. The chain is built from TRBV7-9 and TRBJ2-5; a weak D match, TRBD2 (6 bases). Trimming left V 3 bases short and J 1 base short, with 15 bases between. The germline gives CDR1 SEHNR, CDR2 FQNEAQ (reference sequence). The CDR3 runs 16 residues. CDR3 coding DNA: TGTGCCAGCAGCTTTCAAACAGCGGGTTTCCAAGAGACCCAGTACTTC. Amino acid sequence: CASSFQTAGFQETQYF.

The V and J genes are TRBV5-1 and TRBJ1-2; the match to TRBD1 covers 9 bases. V lost 0 bases and J lost 7; bases outside the gene matches: 4. Germline-derived CDR1 and CDR2 are SGHRS and YFSETQ. The CDR3 runs 14 residues. In DNA, the CDR3 is TGCGCCAGCAGCTTGGAGAGACAGGGGGGTGGCTACACCTTC. It translates to CASSLERQGGGYTF.

The chain carries TRBV20-1 and TRBJ1-2; 7 nucleotides align to TRBD1. The CDR3 runs 11 residues. Germline CDR1 and CDR2: DFQATT and SNEGSKA (reference sequence). V trimming: 6 bases; J trimming: 8 bases; junction bases outside the gene matches: 6. In DNA, the CDR3 is TGCAGTGCCCCACAGGGGCAAGGCTACACCTTC. Its protein is CSAPQGQGYTF.

The chain is built from TRBV21-1 and TRBJ1-1; the D segment call TRBD1 is taken from the table without a DNA check. TRBV21-1 is given as a pseudogene. The CDR3 extends over 16 amino acids. The CDR3 DNA is TGTGCCAGCAGCAAAGAGAAGGGGGCGCTGGGCACTGAAGCTTTCTTT. It encodes CASSKEKGALGTEAFF.

The gene calls are TRBV19 and TRBJ2-1; no firm D call. Trimming pared 7 bases from V and 0 bases from J, leaving 13 bases between. The CDR3 loop spans 15 amino acids. Looked up from germline, CDR1 is LNHDA and CDR2 is SQIVND (reference sequence). This chain's CDR3 is CASTPRVSSYNEQFF. DNA of the CDR3: TGTGCCAGTACCCCTCGGGTGAGCTCCTACAATGAGCAGTTCTTC.

The chain recombines TRBV14 with TRBJ2-7; D is possibly TRBD1 (6 bases). Germline lookup yields CDR1 SGHDN and CDR2 FVKESK. The CDR3 is 16 residues long. Trimming removed 1 base at V and 0 bases at J, with 13 bases between. CDR3 DNA: TGTGCCAGCAGCCAAGTCGAGGGGGATCACTCCTACGAGCAGTACTTC. Protein: CASSQVEGDHSYEQYF.

CDR3 in DNA: TGTGCCAGCAGCCACCCGGGACAGGGGCACGAGCAGTACTTC. It yields the protein CASSHPGQGHEQYF. This sequence joins TRBV4-2 and TRBJ2-7; 10 bases match TRBD1. V trimming: 3 bases; J trimming: 5 bases; junction bases outside the gene matches: 4. This CDR3 contains 14 residues. CDR1 and CDR2 (germline): LGHNA, YNFKEQ.

J is TRBJ2-5 and V is TRBV6-5, with 8 bases identical to TRBD2. The germline gives CDR1 MNHEY, CDR2 SVGAGI. The CDR3 spans 15 residues. V dropped 5 bases and J dropped 4; count of bases not matched to a gene: 9. This CDR3 reads CASSPPGLGGETQYF. In DNA form, the CDR3 reads TGTGCCAGCAGTCCCCCGGGACTAGGGGGAGAGACCCAGTACTTC.

The gene calls are TRBV4-1 and TRBJ2-5; 11 bases are a match to TRBD1. Trimming took 2 bases from V and 2 from J; bases not matched to a gene: 7. This CDR3 has 17 residues. Germline-derived CDR1 and CDR2 are MGHRA and YSYEKL. The CDR3 spells CASSQYGQGAKQETQYF. The CDR3 region has the DNA TGCGCCAGCAGCCAATATGGACAGGGGGCCAAACAAGAGACCCAGTACTTC.

This chain links TRBV6-1 with TRBJ2-3, with 9 bases matching TRBD2. Per germline, CDR1 MNHNS and CDR2 SASEGT. This CDR3 spans 15 amino acids. After removal of 2 bases from V and 4 bases from J, the junction contained 4 bases not matched to a gene. CDR3 loop: CASSETAGGPDTQYF. CDR3 DNA: TGTGCCAGCAGTGAAACGGCGGGAGGGCCAGATACGCAGTATTTT.

V and J are TRBV4-2 and TRBJ2-7, with 9 bases fitting TRBD2. The germline gives CDR1 LGHNA, CDR2 YNFKEQ. CDR3 length: 17 residues. V was pared by 0 bases and J by 3 bases, with 9 bases of the junction left unmatched. DNA of the CDR3: TGTGCCAGCAGCCAAGATCCGAAACGTAGCGGGAGCTACGAGCAGTACTTC. The encoded protein is CASSQDPKRSGSYEQYF.

This chain connects TRBV4-2 to TRBJ2-3, with TRBD2 matching over 8 bases. This CDR3 is 15 amino acids long. The germline gives CDR1 LGHNA, CDR2 YNFKEQ. V shed 0 bases, J shed 4 bases, and the junction held 3 bases outside the gene matches. CDR3 loop: CASSQERGASDTQYF. CDR3 in DNA: TGTGCCAGCAGCCAAGAGCGGGGGGCGTCAGATACGCAGTATTTT.

The rearrangement joins TRBV9 to TRBJ2-1; 7 nucleotides agree with TRBD2. The CDR3 runs to 13 residues. Per germline, CDR1 SGDLS and CDR2 YYNGEE. Trimming at V came to 4 bases and at J to 7 bases, leaving 5 bases not matched to a gene. The CDR3 reads CASSPPGGNEQFF. In DNA form, the CDR3 reads TGTGCCAGCAGCCCCCCGGGGGGAAATGAGCAGTTCTTC.

V gene TRBV4-2 combines with J gene TRBJ1-3; D is uncertain. The germline V and J ends were trimmed by 0 bases and 0 bases, with 12 bases remaining between them. The CDR3 has 17 residues. Per germline, CDR1 LGHNA and CDR2 YNFKEQ. The CDR3 coding sequence is TGTGCCAGCAGCCAAGAATTCAACAGAATCTCTGGAAACACCATATATTTT. Protein sequence: CASSQEFNRISGNTIYF.

This sequence joins TRBV6-1 and TRBJ1-2; 10 bases are a match to TRBD1. Germline V CDR1 and CDR2: MNHNS, SASEGT. There are 14 residues in the CDR3. J lost 5 bases, V lost 6 bases, and 6 bases had no gene match. CDR3 protein: CASSLQDRGYGYTF. As DNA, the CDR3 is TGTGCCAGCAGCTTACAGGACAGGGGGTATGGCTACACCTTC.

V usage is TRBV19 and J usage is TRBJ2-1, with 12 positions matching TRBD2. Germline assignment: CDR1 LNHDA and CDR2 SQIVND (reference sequence). The CDR3 totals 15 residues. V lost 9 bases to trimming and J lost 6 bases; unmatched junction nucleotides: 9. CDR3 nucleotide sequence: TGTGCCAGCAATCCCCGGGGACTAGCGGGCAATGAGCAGTTCTTC. Translation: CASNPRGLAGNEQFF.

This chain connects TRBV4-1 to TRBJ2-5, with D perhaps TRBD1 (6 bases). V was trimmed by 3 bases and J by 4 bases, leaving 15 bases between them. Germline CDR1 reads MGHRA; CDR2 reads YSYEKL. The length of the CDR3 is 15 residues. DNA of the CDR3: TGCGCCAGCAGCCAGTCGTGGAAGGGGGTAGAGACCCAGTACTTC. This encodes CASSQSWKGVETQYF.

The chain has TRBV2 and TRBJ1-1; possibly TRBD1 for D (5 bases). The V gene's germline CDR1 is SNHLY and CDR2 FYNNEI. The CDR3 totals 14 residues. V lost 4 bases to trimming and J lost 2 bases, with 11 bases between them. The CDR3: CASSALRENTEAFF. For the CDR3, the DNA is TGTGCCAGCAGTGCTCTCAGGGAAAACACTGAAGCTTTCTTT.

The V and J genes are TRBV11-2 and TRBJ2-7; 9 bases are a match to TRBD2. The CDR3 has 15 amino acids. The trim removed 5 bases at V and 4 bases at J, leaving 9 bases unmatched. The germline gives CDR1 SGHAT, CDR2 FQNNGV. The CDR3 nucleotides are TGTGCCAGCAGCCCGGGGGCGGGGGGGCTTTACGAGCAGTACTTC. Translation: CASSPGAGGLYEQYF.

The V and J genes are TRBV7-9 and TRBJ2-1, with 10 bases lining up with TRBD2. Germline CDR1 and CDR2: SEHNR and FQNEAQ (reference sequence). Losses at the gene ends were 5 bases for V and 10 bases for J; bases not matched to a gene: 14. This CDR3 has 16 amino acids. CDR3 coding DNA: TGTGCCAGCAGCCCCTTACTAGCGGGAAGGGTTGGCGAGCAGTTCTTC. It encodes CASSPLLAGRVGEQFF.

The chain carries TRBV9 and TRBJ2-1; TRBD2 agrees at 8 bases. The germline V gene encodes CDR1 SGDLS and CDR2 YYNGEE. The V gene end was trimmed by 0 bases and the J gene end by 3 bases; junction bases not matched to a gene: 8. This CDR3 is 17 amino acids long. This CDR3 is CASSVALAGNGYNEQFF. Here the CDR3 DNA reads TGTGCCAGCAGCGTAGCTCTAGCGGGCAACGGCTACAATGAGCAGTTCTTC.

The rearrangement joins TRBV11-1 to TRBJ2-2; D is ambiguous. The CDR3 contains 14 residues. CDR1 is SGHAT and CDR2 is FQDESV in the germline V gene (reference sequence). V was shortened by 5 bases and J by 5 bases, with 12 bases between the two germline ends. The CDR3 sequence is CASSRDRRTGELFF. The CDR3 DNA reads TGTGCCAGCAGCCGAGATCGGAGAACCGGGGAGCTGTTTTTT.

The chain links TRBV5-1 to TRBJ2-3; 7 bases fit TRBD1. The CDR3 is 12 residues long. V dropped 4 bases and J dropped 10; count of bases not matched to a gene: 6. Looked up from germline, CDR1 is SGHRS and CDR2 is YFSETQ. The CDR3 protein is CASSPDRDAQYF. CDR3 in DNA: TGCGCCAGCAGCCCCGACAGGGATGCGCAGTATTTT.

The chain recombines TRBV6-5 with TRBJ2-7, with TRBD1 matching over 8 bases. The CDR3 is made up of 14 amino acids. CDR1 is MNHEY, CDR2 SVGAGI, per germline. The trim removed 5 bases at V and 2 bases at J, leaving 5 bases unmatched. The CDR3 nucleotides are TGTGCCAGCAGTCCGGACAGGGATCCCTACGAGCAGTACTTC. This encodes CASSPDRDPYEQYF.